This entry lists 29 T cell receptor beta chains sequenced from one sample in a study of type 1 regulatory T cells. Broader study findings: Tr1 cells had a more restricted TCR repertoire than non-Tr1 cells.

TCRdb re-called the reads with MiXCR, one entry per CDR3 protein. The sample carries tens of thousands of distinct CDR3 sequences, under 25% recorded once. These receptors lack a known antigen. Sequenced material: cultured type 1 regulatory T (Tr1) cells, either the whole culture or a sorted fraction (not recorded which). The receptors originated from a human donor in good health.

This clonotype turned up a few times. The chain couples TRBV3-1 to TRBJ2-1; 7 bases are shared with TRBD2. This CDR3 contains 14 residues. Per the germline V gene, CDR1 is LGHDT and CDR2 is YNNKEL (reference sequence). Trimming cost V 1 base and J 7 bases; bases outside gene matches: 4. In DNA form, the CDR3 reads TGTGCCAGCAGCCAAGGAACTAGCGAGAATGAGCAGTTCTTC. This encodes CASSQGTSENEQFF.

This chain uses TRBV3-1 with TRBJ1-1, with TRBD1 matching 8 bases. The CDR3 runs to 15 residues. Unmatched junction bases numbered 10, after V lost 3 bases and J lost 7 bases. CDR1 and CDR2 from the germline V gene are LGHDT and YNNKEL (reference sequence). CDR3 residues: CASSQADREMDEAFF. CDR3 nucleotide sequence: TGTGCCAGCAGCCAGGCGGACAGGGAGATGGATGAAGCTTTCTTT.

This clonotype has only a few counts. The chain links TRBV7-3 to TRBJ2-1, with 10 positions matching TRBD2. Germline-derived CDR1 and CDR2 are SGHTA and FQGTGA. The junction had 4 bases not matched to a gene; V was cut back by 2 bases and J by 9 bases. The CDR3 consists of 14 residues. The CDR3 region has the DNA TGTGCCAGCAGCTTAGCTAGCGGGAGCTTTGAGCAGTTCTTC. This translates into CASSLASGSFEQFF.

This clonotype was seen only a few times. The V call is TRBV10-3, the J call TRBJ1-3, with 11 nucleotides matching TRBD1. This CDR3 is built from 16 residues. V was clipped by 8 bases and J by 1 base; unmatched bases: 7. The germline gives CDR1 ENHRY, CDR2 SYGVKD. The CDR3 DNA sequence: TGTGCCATCTCCGGGACAGGGGGTTATTCTGGAAACACCATATATTTT. This sequence encodes CAISGTGGYSGNTIYF.

The V gene is TRBV5-1, the J gene TRBJ2-7, with a weak D call TRBD1 (6 bases). Germline V gene data show CDR1 as SGHRS and CDR2 as YFSETQ. The CDR3 is made up of 13 amino acids. The V gene lost 2 bases and the J gene lost 6 bases, with 12 bases spanning the gap. In DNA, the CDR3 is TGCGCCAGCAGCTTAAAACAGGGCGGCGAGCAGTACTTC. This translates into CASSLKQGGEQYF.

This clonotype was recorded at least ten times. The chain joins TRBV24-1 to TRBJ1-1; no reliable D call. CDR1 is KGHDR, CDR2 SFDVKD, per germline. The CDR3 extends over 13 amino acids. V dropped 1 base and J dropped 1 base, with 3 bases sitting between them. CDR3 protein: CATSDFQNTEAFF. The CDR3 DNA is TGTGCCACCAGTGATTTTCAGAACACTGAAGCTTTCTTT.

There are many counts of this clonotype. V usage is TRBV20-1 and J usage is TRBJ2-5; tentative D call: TRBD2 (5 bases). The CDR3 runs to 11 residues. Trimming took off 5 bases at V and 7 bases at J, with 11 bases between the two ends. Germline V CDR1 and CDR2: DFQATT, SNEGSKA (reference sequence). CDR3 sequence: CSAPHEGTQYF. The CDR3 coding sequence is TGCAGTGCTCCTCATGAGGGGACCCAGTACTTC.

In this sample, this clonotype turned up many times. This chain joins TRBV10-3 and TRBJ2-1; maybe TRBD2 (6 bases). The CDR3 length is 16 residues. Germline V gene sequence: CDR1 ENHRY, CDR2 SYGVKD. V gave up 0 bases and J gave up 3 bases, with 12 bases separating them. The CDR3 nucleotides read TGTGCCATCAGTGAGTCTACGGGCGGGAACTACAATGAGCAGTTCTTC. Encoded protein: CAISESTGGNYNEQFF.

A note on this clonotype: One junction end disagrees with the germline gene, perhaps due to a read error. This chain joins TRBV6-5 and TRBJ2-5, with 7 bases identical to TRBD1. Germline CDR1 and CDR2: MNHEY and SVGAGI. The CDR3 contains 13 residues. CDR3 DNA: TGTGCCATCAGTGAGGGGGCCAAGGAGACCCAGTACTTC. It translates to CAISEGAKETQYF.

Worth noting for this clonotype: One end of the junction does not line up with germline, which may come from a read error. The genes are TRBV10-3 and TRBJ2-7, with unresolved D. The CDR3 extends over 12 amino acids. Germline loops: CDR1 ENHRY, CDR2 SYGVKD. The CDR3 coding sequence is TGTACCATCAGTGAGTCCCCTTACGAGCAGTACTTC. Amino acids: CTISESPYEQYF.

Points on this clonotype: One base away lies a much larger clone, so this may be a sequencing read error. The V gene is TRBV29-1, the J gene TRBJ2-5; 9 nucleotides align to TRBD2. The germline V gene has CDR1 SQVTM and CDR2 ANQGSEA. This CDR3 has 13 residues. The CDR3 loop is CSVRAGGKEAQYF. In DNA, the CDR3 is TGCAGCGTTCGGGCGGGAGGGAAAGAGGCCCAGTACTTC.

The chain recombines TRBV6-2 or TRBV6-3 with TRBJ2-2; D is possibly TRBD1 (6 bases). V lost 3 bases to trimming and J lost 5 bases, with 7 bases between them. Germline CDR1 MNHEY, CDR2 SVGEGT. The length of the CDR3 is 13 residues. The CDR3 protein is CASSYRGTGELFF. CDR3 in DNA: TGTGCCAGCAGTTATAGGGGGACCGGGGAGCTGTTTTTT.

This clonotype was detected only a few times. The rearrangement joins TRBV20-1 to TRBJ2-7; D is perhaps TRBD1 (7 bases). V lost 5 bases and J 2 bases, leaving 19 bases between the germline ends. Germline lookup yields CDR1 DFQATT and CDR2 SNEGSKA (reference sequence). The CDR3 totals 15 residues. The CDR3 protein is CSAHLAGTATYEQYF. The CDR3 DNA follows: TGCAGTGCTCACCTTGCGGGGACAGCAACCTACGAGCAGTACTTC.

The chain couples TRBV9 to TRBJ2-7; the match to TRBD1 covers 8 bases. In germline, CDR1 is SGDLS, CDR2 YYNGEE. There are 15 residues in the CDR3. Trimming removed 4 bases from V and 6 bases from J; junction bases left unmatched: 12. The CDR3 region has the DNA TGTGCCAGCAGCCTATCCGGGACAGGACCTGCCGAGCAGTACTTC. It yields the protein CASSLSGTGPAEQYF.

This sequence joins TRBV7-8 and TRBJ2-1; 12 bases agree with TRBD2. CDR3 length: 15 amino acids. CDR1 and CDR2 from the germline V gene are SGHVS and FQNEAQ. The J segment lost 5 bases and the V segment lost 5 bases, leaving 4 bases of the junction unmatched. CDR3 in amino acids: CASSRGLAGNNEQFF. The CDR3 bases are TGTGCCAGCAGCAGAGGACTAGCGGGAAACAATGAGCAGTTCTTC.

The genes are TRBV27 and TRBJ1-4; no firm D call. Germline CDR1 reads MNHEY; CDR2 reads SMNVEV (reference sequence). This CDR3 contains 14 residues. The V end lost 7 bases, the J end lost 0 bases, and 9 bases lay between the germline ends. CDR3 sequence reads: CASKGSATNEKLFF. CDR3 bases: TGTGCCAGCAAAGGGAGTGCAACTAATGAAAAACTGTTTTTT.

The chain couples TRBV10-3 to TRBJ2-3, with 13 positions matching TRBD2. With V trimmed by 5 bases and J by 4 bases, 0 bases remained unmatched. This CDR3 contains 14 residues. CDR1 is ENHRY and CDR2 is SYGVKD in the germline V gene. In DNA form, the CDR3 reads TGTGCCATCAGTACTAGCGGGAGGGCAGATACGCAGTATTTT. It encodes CAISTSGRADTQYF.

This clonotype turned up a few times. The genes are TRBV20-1 and TRBJ1-2; perhaps TRBD1 as D (5 bases). The ends were cut back, 5 bases at V and 5 bases at J, with 18 bases in the middle. The germline gives CDR1 DFQATT, CDR2 SNEGSKA (reference sequence). This CDR3 has 14 amino acids. The CDR3 region is CSAEPLQEQYGYTF. The CDR3 DNA reads as TGCAGTGCTGAACCTCTACAGGAGCAGTATGGCTACACCTTC.

V and J are TRBV6-1 and TRBJ2-7; D is tentatively TRBD1 or TRBD2 (5 bases each). The CDR3 runs to 13 residues. Trimming cost V 6 bases and J 4 bases, with 13 bases left between them. Germline lookup yields CDR1 MNHNS and CDR2 SASEGT. The DNA for the CDR3 is TGTGCCAGCAGGGGGACGGCAACATACGAGCAGTACTTC. Its translation is CASRGTATYEQYF.

The rearrangement uses TRBV20-1 and TRBJ2-5; 7 bases fit TRBD2. V shed 6 bases, J shed 10 bases, and the junction held 23 bases outside the gene matches. The CDR3 contains 16 residues. Germline CDR1 and CDR2: DFQATT and SNEGSKA (reference sequence). The CDR3 spells CSAPRLVGLAVGDQYF. In nucleotides, the CDR3 is TGCAGTGCCCCAAGACTCGTCGGGCTAGCGGTAGGGGACCAGTACTTC.

Turning to this clonotype: The junction departs from germline at one end; a sequencing error may be responsible. The V call is TRBV7-3, the J call TRBJ2-5; D gene unclear. From germline, CDR1 is SGHTA and CDR2 FQGTGA. CDR3 length equals 17 residues. The CDR3 is CASSSNLGTPDQGTQYF. In nucleotides, the CDR3 is TGTGCCAGCAGTTCCAACCTAGGCACCCCTGACCAAGGGACCCAGTACTTC.

A few counts support this clonotype. The chain employs TRBV12-3 or TRBV12-4 and TRBJ1-2; 9 bases align to TRBD1. V lost 7 bases to trimming and J lost 4 bases; unmatched junction nucleotides: 13. The CDR3 is 16 residues long. In DNA form, the CDR3 reads TGTGCCAGCACCCTTGCTGGACAGGGGATGATCTATGGCTACACCTTC. This gives the protein CASTLAGQGMIYGYTF.

The V gene is TRBV12-3 or TRBV12-4, the J gene TRBJ1-5; the D is unclear. Trimming left V 1 base short and J 7 bases short, with 11 bases between. There are 14 residues in the CDR3. The CDR3 is CASSLGQVRQPQHF. CDR3 nucleotide sequence: TGTGCCAGCAGTTTAGGTCAGGTTCGGCAGCCCCAGCATTTT.

This sequence joins TRBV7-2 and TRBJ2-5; 7 nucleotides align to TRBD1. The CDR3 extends over 13 amino acids. The V gene end was trimmed by 1 base and the J gene end by 5 bases; junction bases not matched to a gene: 1. Looked up from germline, CDR1 is SGHTA and CDR2 is FQGNSA. The DNA for the CDR3 is TGTGCCAGCAGCTTAGTACAGGGGGAGACCCAGTACTTC. It encodes CASSLVQGETQYF.

A single count supports this clonotype. The chain links TRBV15 to TRBJ2-3; 9 bases are shared with TRBD2. The CDR3 is 16 residues long. The trim removed 2 bases at V and 1 base at J, leaving 4 bases unmatched. From germline, CDR1 is LNHNV and CDR2 YYDKDF (reference sequence). This CDR3 reads CATSRSLAGGTDTQYF. In DNA, the CDR3 is TGTGCCACCAGCAGATCCTTAGCGGGAGGCACAGATACGCAGTATTTT.

The chain employs TRBV7-2 and TRBJ2-7, with a weak D call TRBD1 (6 bases). CDR3 size: 14 residues. V lost 4 bases and J 0 bases, leaving 10 bases between the germline ends. CDR1 is SGHTA, CDR2 FQGNSA, per germline. For the CDR3, the DNA is TGTGCCAGCAGCTCCCAGGGGCACTCCTACGAGCAGTACTTC. Amino acid sequence: CASSSQGHSYEQYF.

This clonotype came up a few times. This sequence joins TRBV5-1 and TRBJ2-5; tentative D call: TRBD1 (5 bases). V gave up 0 bases and J gave up 5 bases, with 14 bases separating them. Germline-derived CDR1 and CDR2 are SGHRS and YFSETQ. The CDR3 is made up of 15 amino acids. This CDR3 is CASSLAREVGETQYF. CDR3 coding DNA: TGCGCCAGCAGCTTGGCCAGGGAAGTGGGGGAGACCCAGTACTTC. Together with reference TRBV5-1 and TRBJ2-5, the CDR3 gives the full variable domain: KAGVTQTPRYLIKTRGQQVTLSCSPISGHRSVSWYQQTPGQGLQFLFEYFSETQRNKGNFPGRFSGRQFSNSRSEMNVSTLELGDSALYLCASSLAREVGETQYFGPGTRLLVL.

This chain connects TRBV20-1 to TRBJ2-3, with D perhaps TRBD2 (6 bases). From germline, CDR1 is DFQATT and CDR2 SNEGSKA (reference sequence). The CDR3 has 12 amino acids. The V end lost 7 bases, the J end lost 0 bases, and 8 bases lay between the germline ends. CDR3 residues: CSVAGSTDTQYF. The DNA of the CDR3 is TGCAGTGTTGCGGGGAGCACAGATACGCAGTATTTT.

This clonotype was picked up a small number of times. The chain carries TRBV9 and TRBJ2-7, with TRBD1 identical over 10 bases. Per germline, CDR1 SGDLS and CDR2 YYNGEE. Trimming removed 0 bases from V and 4 bases from J; junction bases left unmatched: 4. This CDR3 region has 15 residues. CDR3 residues: CASSVGGQGLYEQYF. The CDR3 nucleotides read TGTGCCAGCAGCGTAGGGGGACAGGGGCTATACGAGCAGTACTTC. Drawing the rest from reference TRBV9 and TRBJ2-7, the complete variable domain is DSGVTQTPKHLITATGQRVTLRCSPRSGDLSVYWYQQSLDQGLQFLIQYYNGEERAKGNILERFSAQQFPDLHSELNLSSLELGDSALYFCASSVGGQGLYEQYFGPGTRLTVT.